This T cell receptor beta chain is from a study of human T cells and chemical hapten exposure. The wider study: For the roughly 24-week duration of the study, patients were given weekly doses of diphenylcyclopropenone on the scalp.

In the library, unique molecular identifiers were attached to individual cDNA molecules. Under the authors' procedure: Per sample, the median was about 88,000 TCRs, with values from around 25,000 to 690,000. Via MiXCR, TCRdb re-called the RACE reads, giving one row per CDR3 protein. The V and J calls reflect TCRdb's pipeline rather than the authors' work. The sample lists about 97,000 distinct CDR3 sequences; 25% to 35% were seen once. Time point defined: patch test 3, about 24 weeks after DPC sensitization. Treatment here: therapeutic diphenylcyclopropenone sensitization with weekly scalp DPC. This receptor was taken from a man in his forties with alopecia areata. Some clones in this sample may be carry-over from other donors' samples. The sequenced sample was whole blood, obtained in connection with sensitization to the hapten diphenylcyclopropenone (DPC).

The CDR3 loop is CASTVDSLSYEQYF. The CDR3 DNA sequence: TGTGCCAGCACGGTTGACAGTCTTTCCTACGAGCAGTACTTC. V usage is TRBV28 and J usage is TRBJ2-7; a possible D gene is TRBD1 (5 bases). The CDR3 covers 14 residues. Trimming cost V 7 bases and J 1 base, with 14 bases left between them. Germline V lookup: CDR1 MDHEN, CDR2 SYDVKM.